These T cell receptor beta chains were read from a single sample in a study of CD8 T cells in Susac syndrome. TCRdb analysed the immunoSEQ multiplex PCR reads with MiXCR anew, one entry per CDR3 protein. This table holds about 130,000 distinct CDR3 sequences, 91% found once. Sequencing used CD8+ T cells from PBMCs. These TCRs come from a human donor with multiple sclerosis. The CDR3 runs from the conserved cysteine through the conserved F or W. The D gene is left open where the match is weak. Clone size appears in some rows only: once, few, many, or a class for an expanded clone.

d_gene	abundance	v_gene	j_gene	CDR3aa	CDR3nt
.	.	TRBV6-2/TRBV6-3	TRBJ2-7	CASSYAGDEQYF	TGTGCCAGCAGTTACGCAGGAGACGAGCAGTACTTC
.	once	TRBV5-1	TRBJ2-1	CASSPGHRQFF	TGCGCCAGCAGCCCGGGACACCGGCAGTTCTTC
.	.	TRBV29-1	TRBJ1-1	CSVGLSIEAFF	TGCAGCGTTGGGCTCAGCATTGAAGCTTTCTTT
.	.	TRBV6-5	TRBJ2-7	CASSYGDHEQYF	TGTGCCAGCAGTTACGGGGACCACGAGCAGTACTTC
.	few	TRBV6-1	TRBJ2-7	CASSDPVRVYEQYF	TGTGCCAGCAGTGATCCCGTCAGGGTTTACGAGCAGTACTTC
.	.	TRBV4-3	TRBJ2-1	CASGWKGRGEQFF	TGCGCCAGCGGTTGGAAGGGGCGAGGTGAGCAGTTCTTC
TRBD1	.	TRBV28	TRBJ2-3	CASRWDSADTQYF	TGTGCCAGCAGGTGGGACAGTGCAGATACGCAGTATTTT
.	.	TRBV29-1	TRBJ2-2	CSVRLLNTGELFF	TGCAGCGTAAGACTCCTGAACACCGGGGAGCTGTTTTTT
TRBD1	.	TRBV29-1	TRBJ2-2	CSVGLGQVYTGELFF	TGCAGCGTTGGCCTGGGACAGGTTTACACCGGGGAGCTGTTTTTT
TRBD2	.	TRBV10-3	TRBJ2-1	CAISSTSGDYNEQFF	TGTGCCATCAGCAGTACTAGCGGGGATTACAATGAGCAGTTCTTC
TRBD1	.	TRBV15	TRBJ2-5	CATSRDGTEETQYF	TGTGCCACCAGCAGAGATGGGACAGAAGAGACCCAGTACTTC
.	.	TRBV18	TRBJ2-4	CASSPPYGDIQYF	TGTGCCAGCTCACCACCGTATGGGGACATTCAGTACTTC
TRBD2	.	TRBV4-3	TRBJ2-5	CASSQEWEGSKTQYF	TGCGCCAGCAGCCAAGAATGGGAGGGGTCAAAGACCCAGTACTTC
TRBD2	.	TRBV12-3/TRBV12-4	TRBJ2-7	CASSSGTRSYEQYF	TGTGCCAGCAGTTCCGGGACTAGGTCCTACGAGCAGTACTTC
TRBD1	.	TRBV12-3/TRBV12-4	TRBJ2-2	CASSLIAYGTAITGELFF	TGTGCCAGCAGTTTGATTGCATACGGGACAGCTATCACCGGGGAGCTGTTTTTT
TRBD2	.	TRBV12-3/TRBV12-4	TRBJ2-1	CASSPSGRINEQFF	TGTGCCAGCAGCCCAAGCGGGAGGATCAATGAGCAGTTCTTC
.	.	TRBV19	TRBJ2-3	CALGGVTTDTQYF	TGTGCCCTCGGTGGAGTAACCACAGATACGCAGTATTTT
.	.	TRBV5-4	TRBJ2-7	CASSLRDNSYEQYF	TGTGCCAGCAGCTTGAGAGACAACTCCTACGAGCAGTACTTC